This paragraph covers one T cell receptor beta chain sequence. The antigen is not known. Stated time point: blood 2 weeks post-SBRT. Described treatment: 15 Gy SBRT to primary tumor, nephrectomy 4 weeks later. The tumor was a clear cell renal cell carcinoma. Produced via immunoSEQ multiplex PCR; TCRdb's table is partial and in-frame only. The sample includes approximately 120,000 clones, roughly four fifths of them seen just once. The sample belongs to a study of radiation and T cells in renal cell carcinoma. The overall study: Nephrectomy followed 15 Gy stereotactic body radiation by 4 weeks.

Germline V gives CDR1 SGHTA, CDR2 FQGTGA. This CDR3 has 15 amino acids. The trim removed 2 bases at V and 1 base at J, leaving 4 bases unmatched. Study-wide points: Baseline intratumoral clonotype presence is unknown without pretreatment biopsies.

Sequences were derived from blood, sampled from a patient whose treatment included radiotherapy and nephrectomy. This sequence was found in a man aged 45-60 years with renal cell carcinoma. V gene TRBV7-3 combines with J gene TRBJ2-5, with 7 bases matching TRBD2. DNA for the CDR3: TGTGCCAGCAGCTTAGTAGCGGGCACCCAAGAGACCCAGTACTTC. It specifies CASSLVAGTQETQYF.